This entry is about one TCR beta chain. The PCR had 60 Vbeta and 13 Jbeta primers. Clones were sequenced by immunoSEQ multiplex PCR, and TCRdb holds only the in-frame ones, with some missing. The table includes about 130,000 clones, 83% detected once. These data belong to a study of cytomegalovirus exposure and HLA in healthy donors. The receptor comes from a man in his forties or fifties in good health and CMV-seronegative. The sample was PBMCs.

CDR3 sequence: CASSPRPLDRYMNTEAFF. The CDR3 nucleotides read TGTGCCAGCTCACCTAGGCCTTTGGACAGGTATATGAACACTGAAGCTTTCTTT. This chain links TRBV18 with TRBJ1-1, with TRBD1 matching over 7 bases. The CDR3 length is 18 residues. The germline gives CDR1 KGHSH, CDR2 LQKENI. The J segment lost 0 bases and the V segment lost 3 bases, leaving 13 bases of the junction unmatched.